One and the same sample provided the 9 T cell receptor beta chains below, sequenced in a study of cytomegalovirus exposure and HLA in healthy donors. Use of 60 Vbeta and 13 Jbeta primers characterized the PCR. Method: immunoSEQ multiplex PCR; TCRdb's copy keeps in-frame clones and lacks some. The repertoire holds 110,000 to 150,000 clones, 75% to 85% seen once, with approximately 3% in the top ten. The source material was PBMCs. The receptors were gathered from a female donor in good health and CMV-seronegative.

The chain carries TRBV7-6 and TRBJ2-7, with 12 bases identical to TRBD2. There are 16 residues in the CDR3. Trimming cost V 1 base and J 5 bases; bases outside gene matches: 6. The germline CDR1 and CDR2 sequences are SGHVS and FNYEAQ. The CDR3 reads CASSLGTSGRSNEQYF. The CDR3 coding sequence is TGTGCCAGCAGCTTAGGTACTAGCGGGAGGTCAAACGAGCAGTACTTC.

This sequence joins TRBV28 and TRBJ1-5; D is perhaps TRBD1 (6 bases). V was shortened by 6 bases and J by 3 bases, with 18 bases between the two germline ends. The CDR3 spans 16 residues. From germline, CDR1 is MDHEN and CDR2 SYDVKM. The CDR3 region has the DNA TGTGCCAGCAGGATATTAACGGGGGGCCTCAATCAGCCCCAGCATTTT. Translating it yields CASRILTGGLNQPQHF.

The V call is TRBV12-5, the J call TRBJ2-1, with 7 bases aligning to TRBD2. J lost 5 bases, V lost 4 bases, and 14 bases had no gene match. CDR1 is LGHNT and CDR2 is FRNRAP in the germline V gene. The CDR3 is 17 amino acids. CDR3 nucleotide sequence: TGTGCTAGTGGTTCCGACATGGGAGGGAAACCCGACAATGAGCAGTTCTTC. It encodes CASGSDMGGKPDNEQFF.

J is TRBJ2-7 and V is TRBV16; D perhaps matches TRBD2 (6 bases). Germline V gene sequence: CDR1 KGHSY, CDR2 FQNENV. The V and J ends lost 2 bases and 6 bases respectively, with 14 bases between them. This CDR3 spans 14 amino acids. In DNA, the CDR3 is TGTGCCAGCAGCCAAGTAGCGGCCCTGGGCGAGCAGTACTTC. Translation gives CASSQVAALGEQYF. Looking up the rest from reference TRBV16 and TRBJ2-7 gives the full variable domain: GEEVAQTPKHLVRGEGQKAKLYCAPIKGHSYVFWYQQVLKNEFKFLISFQNENVFDETGMPKERFSAKCLPNSPCSLEIQATKLEDSAVYFCASSQVAALGEQYFGPGTRLTVT.

The gene calls are TRBV9 and TRBJ2-7, with a tentative D call TRBD1 (6 bases). Germline loops: CDR1 SGDLS, CDR2 YYNGEE. CDR3 length: 17 residues. Trimming pared 0 bases from V and 2 bases from J, leaving 18 bases between. The CDR3 DNA reads as TGTGCCAGCAGCGTAGGAAGTTACACAGGGTTAACCTACGAGCAGTACTTC. Amino acids: CASSVGSYTGLTYEQYF.

V is TRBV4-2 and J is TRBJ1-2; D not resolved. Germline-derived CDR1 and CDR2 are LGHNA and YNFKEQ. The CDR3 is made up of 13 amino acids. V lost 1 base and J lost 4, with 7 bases in between. The CDR3 nucleotides are TGTGCCAGCAGCCAAGGGCCGCCCTATGGCTACACCTTC. Translating it yields CASSQGPPYGYTF.

This clone was recorded once. The rearrangement links TRBV5-1 to TRBJ1-4, with D possibly being TRBD1 (6 bases). The germline V and J ends were trimmed by 5 bases and 8 bases, with 22 bases remaining between them. The CDR3 has 16 amino acids. Looked up from germline, CDR1 is SGHRS and CDR2 is YFSETQ. This CDR3 is CASSWGTGFGEEKLFF. DNA for the CDR3: TGCGCCAGCAGTTGGGGTACAGGGTTTGGCGAGGAAAAACTGTTTTTT.

The gene calls are TRBV10-3 and TRBJ1-1; 9 positions agree with TRBD1. CDR3 size: 15 residues. Losses at the gene ends were 5 bases for V and 3 bases for J; bases not matched to a gene: 7. CDR1 is ENHRY, CDR2 SYGVKD, per germline. The chain's CDR3 is CAISSGTGTDTEAFF. The CDR3 nucleotides read TGTGCCATCAGTTCCGGGACAGGGACTGACACTGAAGCTTTCTTT.

This chain connects TRBV7-2 to TRBJ1-2; D gene unclear. Germline CDR1 and CDR2: SGHTA and FQGNSA. The CDR3 consists of 14 residues. Trimming removed 1 base at V and 7 bases at J, with 13 bases between. The CDR3 loop is CASSLVVRSSGYTF. Written as DNA, the CDR3 is TGTGCCAGCAGCTTAGTGGTCAGGTCATCTGGCTACACCTTC.